This TCR beta chain was captured in a study of T cells in localized non-small cell lung cancer (dated by TCRdb to the early 2020s). About the full investigation: The study analyzed T cell repertoires of a few hundred early-stage NSCLC patients, comparing tumors and uninvolved tumor-adjacent lungs. The cohort was made up of 236 treatment-naive NSCLC patients whose localized lung tumors had been resected. Of the NSCLC patients, around 130 were male and around 99 were female, and the mean age was approximately 69 years.

V is clipped by 0 bases and J by 5 bases, and the sequence between their germline boundaries is 16 bases long. The germline V gene provides CDR1 SGDLS and CDR2 YYNGEE. The CDR3 goes from the cysteine to the phenylalanine over 16 residues. The only DNA kept is the CDR3, 48 bases in frame from the first base. General findings and caveats noted by the study authors: A median of 57 of the top 100 tumor clones turned up in the paired uninvolved adjacent lung, and fewer than 35 of those clones also ranked among the top 100 of that same adjacent lung. Because the study design was exploratory, TCR variables were selected using unadjusted p-values without false-discovery rate correction. Higher T cell density in blood was associated with longer overall survival, whereas higher clonality in adjacent lung was associated with shorter survival. Multi-region tumor sequencing was not performed, so intratumor heterogeneity could not be excluded. Uninvolved tumor-adjacent lung showed the highest T cell clonality, higher than tumor, which suggests more focused antigenic responses in the adjacent lung.

Concerning this clone itself: This clone's antigen is unknown. No qualities accompany the bases; no much larger clone lies one base away.

At diagnosis, tumor, uninvolved tumor-adjacent lung and peripheral blood were collected and then preserved as a mix of FFPE and fresh-frozen material. For TCR repertoire profiling, blood samples were analyzed in the form of peripheral blood mononuclear cells. TCR beta CDR3 regions were sequenced from DNA using the immunoSEQ Assay. The published analysis was carried out like this. To compute T cell density, TCR beta template counts were normalized to usable DNA, which was estimated by amplifying housekeeping genes. Richness was estimated using the preseqR package, with extrapolation to 400,000 templates for PBMC samples and to 120,000 templates for tissue samples. Clonality was defined by subtracting Pielou's evenness from one. Differential abundance testing on productive amino-acid clonotypes, with a minimum total count of 5 and an alpha of 0.1, was used to identify tissue-enriched TCRs. The Jaccard Index and the Morisita Overlap Index were used to quantify repertoire overlap between compartments. TCR beta CDR3s were clustered by GLIPH together with public tetramer-defined viral CDR3s, and at least three viral sequences plus V-gene enrichment were required for viral motifs. Held by TCRdb, this immuneACCESS table contains in-frame sequences only and omits some clones. Under half of the omission traces to an unresolved V gene where checked; the cause of the rest is unknown. V and J calls and clone size come straight from that table; D and trimming were deduced from the DNA. Across this sample there are roughly 71,000 clones, with roughly nine tenths seen only once. In total, the top ten clones hold 21% of the sample.

This sequence originates from a male donor aged 60 or older with stage III squamous cell lung carcinoma. The sample consisted of peripheral blood, taken before any cancer treatment. The V and J segments used are TRBV9 and TRBJ2-3; the D segment could be TRBD1, given 7 matching bases. In nucleotides, the sequence is TGTGCCAGCAGCGTAGAAGGATGGAGGGGGCAAGATACGCAGTATTTT. Translation gives CASSVEGWRGQDTQYF.